This paragraph covers one T cell receptor beta chain sequence. Its target is not known. Treatment: oral pan-JAK inhibitor, 5-10 mg twice daily. The sample originates from a study of CD8+ T cells in alopecia areata. Looking at the study overall: Oral tofacitinib, 5 to 10 mg twice daily, was given in an open-label trial. Broader study findings: Many expanded lesional clones persisted in scalp and blood during tofacitinib treatment. In scalp, tofacitinib significantly decreased clonality and expanded CD8+ clones among the top 100. Lesional tissue from the scalp (especially in alopecia totalis/universalis) showed higher clonality than normal scalp.

V lost 5 bases and J 1 base, leaving 28 bases between the germline ends. Per the germline V gene, CDR1 is GTSNPN and CDR2 is SVGIG (reference sequence). CDR3 length: 19 amino acids. The sequencing template was cDNA reverse transcribed from extracted RNA. The repertoire was sequenced with immunoSEQ multiplex PCR; TCRdb's copy has only in-frame clones and lacks some. The table has 200,000 to 250,000 clones, 64% seen once. The sample here was CD4+ T cells sorted from blood, taken at week 4, from a patient treated with tofacitinib. This TCR derives from a human donor with alopecia areata. J is TRBJ2-3 and V is TRBV30, with D perhaps being TRBD1 or TRBD2 (7 bases each). In nucleotides, the CDR3 is TGTGCCTGGGATGGGGAGGGGGCCCGGGGGGAAGAAGGCACAGATACGCAGTATTTT. Its protein is CAWDGEGARGEEGTDTQYF.